This is a list of T cell receptor beta chains from one sample in a study of OX40 agonist ivuxolimab in advanced cancers. Profiled with immunoSEQ multiplex PCR; TCRdb holds only in-frame clones, not every one. The repertoire holds tens of thousands of clones, with approximately 86% as singletons. Sequenced material: CD4+ or CD8+ T cells sorted from blood, taken in a trial of the OX40 agonist ivuxolimab. Receptor source: an adult with an advanced solid tumor such as melanoma, head and neck, liver or kidney cancer. Each CDR3 is given with its conserved first and last residue. D genes are given only for firm matches. Some rows have no size entry. The others give once, few or many, or a class for an expanded clone.

CDR3: CASSLSYSTDTQYF; DNA: TGTGCCAGCAGTTTATCCTATAGCACAGATACGCAGTATTTT; J: TRBJ2-3; size: NA; D: NA; V: TRBV27
CDR3: CASSPSRTIGANVLTF; DNA: TGCGCCAGCAGCCCGAGCAGGACGATTGGGGCCAACGTCCTGACTTTC; J: TRBJ2-6; size: NA; D: NA; V: TRBV4-1
CDR3: CAWRPLGQETQYF; DNA: TGTGCCTGGAGACCCCTAGGTCAAGAGACCCAGTACTTC; J: TRBJ2-5; size: NA; D: NA; V: TRBV30
CDR3: CASSYYAGNTDTQYF; DNA: TGTGCCAGCAGTTACTATGCAGGAAACACAGATACGCAGTATTTT; J: TRBJ2-3; size: NA; D: NA; V: TRBV6-5
CDR3: CASSLIGGGLRDQPQHF; DNA: TGTGCCAGCTCGCTCATCGGCGGAGGGCTTAGGGATCAGCCCCAGCATTTT; J: TRBJ1-5; size: NA; D: NA; V: TRBV28
CDR3: CASSSVGQGYNEQFF; DNA: TGTGCCAGCAGCTCGGTGGGACAGGGCTACAATGAGCAGTTCTTC; J: TRBJ2-1; size: NA; D: TRBD1; V: TRBV7-2
CDR3: CASSMTAEDTEAFF; DNA: TGCGCCAGCAGCATGACGGCAGAAGACACTGAAGCTTTCTTT; J: TRBJ1-1; size: NA; D: NA; V: TRBV5-1
CDR3: CASSDRGSGTGELFF; DNA: TGCGCCAGCAGCGACAGGGGGTCGGGCACCGGGGAGCTGTTTTTT; J: TRBJ2-2; size: NA; D: TRBD1; V: TRBV5-1
CDR3: CASSLVTGGWETQYF; DNA: TGCGCCAGCAGCTTGGTGACTGGAGGGTGGGAGACCCAGTACTTC; J: TRBJ2-5; size: NA; D: NA; V: TRBV5-1
CDR3: CASGGPQDTEAFF; DNA: TGTGCCAGCGGAGGCCCCCAGGACACTGAAGCTTTCTTT; J: TRBJ1-1; size: NA; D: NA; V: TRBV2
CDR3: CASSLDSGSETQYF; DNA: TGTGCTAGCAGCTTAGACAGCGGGAGTGAGACCCAGTACTTC; J: TRBJ2-5; size: NA; D: TRBD2; V: TRBV7-7
CDR3: CASSAGHSPDTQYF; DNA: TGTGCCAGCAGCGCGGGACACAGCCCAGATACGCAGTATTTT; J: TRBJ2-3; size: NA; D: NA; V: TRBV9
CDR3: CASSAPTANSPSYEQYF; DNA: TGTGCCAGCAGTGCACCTACGGCGAATTCCCCATCCTACGAGCAGTACTTC; J: TRBJ2-7; size: once; D: NA; V: TRBV28
CDR3: CASSQDTQAGVPNEQFF; DNA: TGCGCCAGCAGCCAAGATACCCAAGCGGGAGTCCCCAATGAGCAGTTCTTC; J: TRBJ2-1; size: NA; D: TRBD2; V: TRBV4-1
CDR3: CASARDRLYEQYF; DNA: TGCGCCAGCGCCCGGGACAGGCTCTACGAGCAGTACTTC; J: TRBJ2-7; size: NA; D: TRBD1; V: TRBV10-2
CDR3: CATIMSGTNTGELFF; DNA: TGTGCCACCATAATGAGCGGGACGAACACCGGGGAGCTGTTTTTT; J: TRBJ2-2; size: few; D: TRBD2; V: TRBV10-3
CDR3: CACPGPKNTEAFF; DNA: TGTGCCTGCCCGGGACCTAAGAACACTGAAGCTTTCTTT; J: TRBJ1-1; size: NA; D: NA; V: TRBV30
CDR3: CATSPRAGPYEQYF; DNA: TGTGCCACCAGCCCCCGAGCGGGACCCTACGAGCAGTACTTC; J: TRBJ2-7; size: NA; D: TRBD2; V: TRBV15
CDR3: CASSIYRGDTEAFF; DNA: TGTGCCAGTAGTATATACCGGGGGGACACTGAAGCTTTCTTT; J: TRBJ1-1; size: NA; D: NA; V: TRBV19
CDR3: CAWSYAGTSGEKLFF; DNA: TGTGCCTGGAGTTATGCCGGGACATCAGGTGAAAAACTGTTTTTT; J: TRBJ1-4; size: NA; D: NA; V: TRBV30
CDR3: CAIRPGQGTDTQYF; DNA: TGTGCCATCAGGCCGGGACAGGGCACAGATACGCAGTATTTT; J: TRBJ2-3; size: NA; D: TRBD1; V: TRBV10-3
CDR3: CASSAGDSRHEQYF; DNA: TGTGCCAGCAGCGCCGGGGACTCCCGCCACGAGCAGTACTTC; J: TRBJ2-7; size: NA; D: NA; V: TRBV13
CDR3: CASRSLGQHYGYTF; DNA: TGTGCCAGCCGTTCCCTCGGACAGCACTATGGCTACACCTTC; J: TRBJ1-2; size: NA; D: NA; V: TRBV27
CDR3: CASSLRGTGAYEQYF; DNA: TGTGCCAGCAGCTTAAGGGGGACAGGGGCCTACGAGCAGTACTTC; J: TRBJ2-7; size: once; D: TRBD1; V: TRBV13
CDR3: CASSPGRGSSTDTQYF; DNA: TGTGCCAGCAGCCCAGGGAGGGGGTCGAGCACAGATACGCAGTATTTT; J: TRBJ2-3; size: NA; D: NA; V: TRBV7-3
CDR3: CASFGTIYGYTF; DNA: TGTGCCAGTTTCGGGACAATCTATGGCTACACCTTC; J: TRBJ1-2; size: once; D: NA; V: TRBV11-2
CDR3: CATSTAGGGTDTQYF; DNA: TGTGCCACCTCCACAGCGGGGGGGGGCACAGATACGCAGTATTTT; J: TRBJ2-3; size: NA; D: TRBD2; V: TRBV28
CDR3: CASSLLGQKQETQYF; DNA: TGTGCCAGCAGCTTATTAGGACAGAAACAAGAGACCCAGTACTTC; J: TRBJ2-5; size: NA; D: NA; V: TRBV7-3
CDR3: CASTRQGDYEQYF; DNA: TGTGCCAGCACGAGGCAGGGTGACTACGAGCAGTACTTC; J: TRBJ2-7; size: NA; D: NA; V: TRBV6-6
CDR3: CASSYERTNVHEQYF; DNA: TGTGCCAGCAGTTACGAGCGGACTAATGTCCACGAGCAGTACTTC; J: TRBJ2-7; size: NA; D: NA; V: TRBV6-6
CDR3: CASSLVMGDTQYF; DNA: TGTGCCAGCAGCTTAGTGATGGGCGATACGCAGTATTTT; J: TRBJ2-3; size: NA; D: NA; V: TRBV7-2
CDR3: CASSLRDGGANEQFF; DNA: TGCGCCAGCAGCCTCCGGGACGGTGGAGCTAATGAGCAGTTCTTC; J: TRBJ2-1; size: NA; D: NA; V: TRBV5-1
CDR3: CSAGGEETQYF; DNA: TGCAGCGCTGGAGGCGAAGAGACCCAGTACTTC; J: TRBJ2-5; size: NA; D: NA; V: TRBV29-1
CDR3: CASSSQSPGELFF; DNA: TGTGCCAGCAGTTCGCAGTCCCCCGGGGAGCTGTTTTTT; J: TRBJ2-2; size: NA; D: NA; V: TRBV28
CDR3: CASTWQGNEKLFF; DNA: TGTGCCAGCACCTGGCAGGGTAATGAAAAACTGTTTTTT; J: TRBJ1-4; size: NA; D: NA; V: TRBV18
CDR3: CASSFFTGPGSGYTF; DNA: TGCGCCAGCAGCTTCTTTACAGGGCCGGGGAGTGGCTACACCTTC; J: TRBJ1-2; size: NA; D: NA; V: TRBV5-1
CDR3: CASSTSTDTQYF; DNA: TGTGCCAGCAGCACTAGCACAGATACGCAGTATTTT; J: TRBJ2-3; size: NA; D: NA; V: TRBV11-3
CDR3: CASSLSGTGVTNYGYTF; DNA: TGTGCCAGCAGTTTGTCCGGGACAGGGGTTACCAACTATGGCTACACCTTC; J: TRBJ1-2; size: NA; D: TRBD1; V: TRBV27
CDR3: CASSDPSDRGRFQAFF; DNA: TGTGCCAGCAGTGACCCTTCTGACAGGGGGCGATTTCAAGCTTTCTTT; J: TRBJ1-1; size: NA; D: TRBD1; V: TRBV6-1
CDR3: CASTWGGTYNEQFF; DNA: TGTGCCAGCACCTGGGGGGGGACGTACAATGAGCAGTTCTTC; J: TRBJ2-1; size: NA; D: TRBD2; V: TRBV5-4
CDR3: CASSLPYRELFF; DNA: TGTGCCAGCAGTCTCCCTTACAGGGAGCTGTTTTTT; J: TRBJ2-2; size: NA; D: NA; V: TRBV28
CDR3: CASNSGTKYEQYF; DNA: TGTGCCAGCAACTCAGGGACGAAGTACGAGCAGTACTTC; J: TRBJ2-7; size: NA; D: NA; V: TRBV6-5
CDR3: CASKAGGPSTGELFF; DNA: TGTGCCAGCAAAGCGGGAGGGCCCAGCACCGGGGAGCTGTTTTTT; J: TRBJ2-2; size: NA; D: TRBD2; V: TRBV9